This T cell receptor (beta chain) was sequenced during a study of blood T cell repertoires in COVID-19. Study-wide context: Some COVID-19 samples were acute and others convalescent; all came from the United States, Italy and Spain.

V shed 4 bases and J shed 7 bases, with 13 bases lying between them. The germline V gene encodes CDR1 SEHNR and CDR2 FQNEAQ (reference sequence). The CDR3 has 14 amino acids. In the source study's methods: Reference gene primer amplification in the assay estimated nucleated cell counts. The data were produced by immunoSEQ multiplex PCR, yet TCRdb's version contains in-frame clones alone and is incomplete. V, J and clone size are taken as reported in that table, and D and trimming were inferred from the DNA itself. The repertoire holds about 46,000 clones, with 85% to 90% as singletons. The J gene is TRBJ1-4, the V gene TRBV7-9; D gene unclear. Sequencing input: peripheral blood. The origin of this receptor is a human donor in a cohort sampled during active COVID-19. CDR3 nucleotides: TGTGCCAGCAGCTCCCCCCTTTCTTTTGAAAAACTGTTTTTT. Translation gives CASSSPLSFEKLFF.